These 17 T cell receptor beta chains were sequenced from one sample in a study of tumor-infiltrating lymphocytes in oesophageal squamous cell carcinoma. TCRdb passed the PCR reads through MiXCR, listing each CDR3 protein once. This sample has about 21,000 distinct CDR3 sequences, with 36% found just once. Sequenced input: esophageal tumor tissue. Source of these receptors: a male donor with esophageal squamous cell carcinoma.

This clonotype was seen repeatedly, ten times or more. In this CDR3 the conserved last residue, phenylalanine or tryptophan, is missing, so a read error is likely. No DNA is shown, since the ends of the CDR3 on it are uncertain; the CDR3 is the one TCRdb lists. The V gene is TRBV7-3, the J gene TRBJ2-7; TRBD2 is taken as the D call from the table, unchecked against the DNA. The germline CDR1 and CDR2 sequences are SGHTA and FQGTGA. The CDR3 has 15 residues if both end residues are counted. Here the CDR3 reads CASSPDGNYGYTFGS.

As regards this clonotype: The CDR3 does not close with the conserved phenylalanine or tryptophan, likely indicating a read error. No DNA is shown, since the ends of the CDR3 on it are uncertain; the CDR3 is the one TCRdb lists. V usage is TRBV11-2 and J usage is TRBJ2-5; the D segment call TRBD2 is taken from the table without a DNA check. Germline CDR1 SGHAT, CDR2 FQNNGV. Ends included, the CDR3 has 10 residues. The CDR3 sequence is CASSLGGLAG.

A few counts support this clonotype. This chain links TRBV10-3 with TRBJ1-5; a possible D gene is TRBD1 (5 bases). Germline V CDR1 and CDR2: ENHRY, SYGVKD. The CDR3 runs to 13 residues. V lost 2 bases and J lost 9, with 11 bases in between. The CDR3, as DNA: TGTGCCATCAGTGAGGGGGGGGAGCGGCCCCAGCATTTT. This sequence encodes CAISEGGERPQHF.

This clonotype is medium-sized in the sample. This chain connects TRBV7-9 to TRBJ2-3; tentative D call: TRBD2 (5 bases). Germline assignment: CDR1 SEHNR and CDR2 FQNEAQ (reference sequence). Trimming took 4 bases from V and 0 from J, leaving 11 bases between them. The CDR3 has 15 amino acids. CDR3 loop: CASSSRRASTDTQYF. Written as DNA, the CDR3 is TGTGCCAGCAGCTCCAGGCGGGCTAGCACAGATACGCAGTATTTT.

The chain recombines TRBV7-8 with TRBJ2-7; D remains ambiguous. The J call may be wrong; the DNA end is better matched by TRBJ2-5. The CDR3 covers 11 residues. Germline CDR1 SGHVS, CDR2 FQNEAQ. The CDR3 spells CASSREETQYF. CDR3 nucleotide sequence: TGTGCCAGCAGCCGGGAAGAGACCCAGTACTTC.

This clonotype was seen at least ten times. The V and J genes are TRBV24-1 and TRBJ2-7; perhaps D is TRBD1 or TRBD2 (7 bases each). CDR1 is KGHDR and CDR2 is SFDVKD in the germline V gene. V lost 6 bases, J lost 7 bases, and 12 bases lay in between. CDR3 size: 12 residues. Here the CDR3 reads CATSQGGMEQYF. The CDR3 coding sequence is TGTGCCACCAGTCAGGGGGGGATGGAGCAGTACTTC.

Notes on this clonotype: At one end, the junction sequence differs from germline, possibly due to a read error. The chain is built from TRBV7-9 and TRBJ2-3, with 7 bases identical to TRBD2. This CDR3 has 13 residues. Germline V gives CDR1 SEHNR, CDR2 FQNEAQ (reference sequence). The CDR3 DNA is TGTGCCTGCAGCTTAGAGGGGAGGGAGACCCAGTATTTT. Translated, it gives CACSLEGRETQYF.

This clonotype was recorded many times. This chain links TRBV6-6 with TRBJ1-1; TRBD1 is a possible D gene (5 bases). The V gene's germline CDR1 is MNHNY and CDR2 SVGAGI (reference sequence). The CDR3 runs to 13 residues. Trimming took 0 bases from V and 8 from J, leaving 10 bases between them. In nucleotides, the CDR3 is TGTGCCAGCAGTTACTCGTGGGGGGACGAAGCTTTCTTT. Protein product: CASSYSWGDEAFF.

The rearrangement uses TRBV7-2 and TRBJ2-7, with D perhaps matching TRBD2 (6 bases). Trimming took off 4 bases at V and 3 bases at J, with 19 bases between the two ends. The germline V gene has CDR1 SGHTA and CDR2 FQGNSA. This CDR3 has 16 amino acids. The CDR3 here is CASSSMSTAGIYEQYF. CDR3 DNA: TGTGCCAGCAGCTCCATGAGCACCGCGGGAATCTACGAGCAGTACTTC.

This clonotype has at least ten counts. The rearrangement links TRBV28 to TRBJ2-1; 7 bases agree with TRBD2. Germline CDR1 MDHEN, CDR2 SYDVKM. V lost 8 bases to trimming and J lost 11 bases; unmatched junction nucleotides: 3. The CDR3 covers 10 residues. The CDR3 DNA reads TGTGCCAGCGGGGGGGGTAAGCAGTTCTTC. The encoded protein is CASGGGKQFF.

This clonotype was detected many times. This rearrangement joins TRBV2 to TRBJ1-3; D possibly corresponds to TRBD1 (6 bases). The CDR3 is made up of 14 amino acids. Germline CDR1 SNHLY, CDR2 FYNNEI. V was cut by 5 bases and J by 0 bases, with 8 bases left in between. CDR3 amino acids: CASSRDNSGNTIYF. The CDR3 DNA sequence: TGTGCCAGCAGTCGGGACAACTCTGGAAACACCATATATTTT. The full variable domain, with the rest looked up from reference TRBV2 and TRBJ1-3, is EPEVTQTPSHQVTQMGQEVILRCVPISNHLYFYWYRQILGQKVEFLVSFYNNEISEKSEIFDDQFSVERPDGSNFTLKIRSTKLEDSAMYFCASSRDNSGNTIYFGEGSWLTVV.

This chain uses TRBV30 with TRBJ1-2; 8 nucleotides align to TRBD1. Germline V lookup: CDR1 GTSNPN, CDR2 SVGIG (reference sequence). Trimming took 3 bases from V and 7 from J; bases not matched to a gene: 10. The CDR3 runs 14 residues. The CDR3 loop reads CAWRSGRGRGGYTF. As DNA, the CDR3 is TGTGCCTGGAGATCGGGCAGGGGGCGAGGTGGCTACACCTTC. Full variable domain (rest looked up from reference TRBV30 and TRBJ1-2): SQTIHQWPATLVQPVGSPLSLECTVEGTSNPNLYWYRQAAGRGLQLLFYSVGIGQISSEVPQNLSASRPQDRQFILSSKKLLLSDSGFYLCAWRSGRGRGGYTFGSGTRLTVV.

The chain is built from TRBV10-3 and TRBJ1-1, with D maybe TRBD1 (5 bases). The CDR3 runs to 13 residues. Germline V gene lookup returns CDR1 ENHRY and CDR2 SYGVKD. The V and J ends lost 11 bases and 5 bases respectively, with 18 bases between them. Here the CDR3 DNA reads TGTGCCTCCCGGGACTCCCGGGGAACTGAAGCTTTCTTT. It yields the protein CASRDSRGTEAFF.

This clonotype was seen repeatedly, ten times or more. The final CDR3 position lacks the conserved phenylalanine or tryptophan, pointing to a likely read error. Because the CDR3's place on the DNA is in doubt, the DNA is left out and the CDR3 is given as listed by TCRdb. The chain recombines TRBV7-8 with TRBJ2-7; the D call in the table, TRBD1, was not verified against the DNA. Ends included, the CDR3 has 23 residues. Per the germline V gene, CDR1 is SGHVS and CDR2 is FQNEAQ. This CDR3 reads CASSSYEYPGTATTKFYGYTFGS.

The chain uses TRBV12-3 or TRBV12-4 and TRBJ2-3, with TRBD2 matching 7 bases. The J call may not be correct, given that the DNA end is closer to TRBJ2-1. The CDR3 runs 13 residues. The CDR3 DNA reads TGTGCCAGCAGCCGGGGACTATTTGGGGAGCAGTTCTTC. It codes for CASSRGLFGEQFF.

V and J are TRBV12-3 or TRBV12-4 and TRBJ2-7, with D perhaps matching TRBD2 (5 bases). The closer fit of TRBJ2-1 to the DNA end suggests the J call may be wrong. The CDR3 loop spans 15 amino acids. CDR3 sequence reads: CASSSGLPISDEQFF. CDR3 sequence (DNA): TGTGCCAGCAGTAGCGGACTTCCAATCTCGGATGAGCAGTTCTTC.

Sample share makes this clonotype medium-sized. V usage is TRBV6-6 and J usage is TRBJ1-6; maybe TRBD1 (6 bases). Germline V gene sequence: CDR1 MNHNY, CDR2 SVGAGI (reference sequence). The length of the CDR3 is 15 residues. The germline V and J ends were trimmed by 2 bases and 7 bases, with 12 bases remaining between them. Written as DNA, the CDR3 is TGTGCCAGCAGTTACCCCCGGGGGCAGAATTCACCCCTCCACTTT. It is translated as CASSYPRGQNSPLHF.